This TCR beta chain came from a study of T cell responses to AZD1222 COVID-19 vaccine. The study's findings and limits: Breadth and depth of Spike-specific TCRs rose after two AZD1222 doses.

The assay was immunoSEQ multiplex PCR, and TCRdb's table has in-frame clones only and misses some. The sample records about 72,000 clones, 87% being singletons. In its sample, this clone was seen once. What it recognizes is unknown. The CDR3 consists of 19 residues. Per germline, CDR1 LGHNA and CDR2 YNFKEQ. V was shortened by 3 bases and J by 0 bases, with 20 bases between the two germline ends. The starting material was peripheral blood, obtained on day 0 of AZD1222 vaccination. This receptor was taken from an adult in good health. The gene calls are TRBV4-2 and TRBJ2-2; the D call may be TRBD1 or TRBD2 (5 bases each). The CDR3 DNA reads TGTGCCAGCAGCCAGACCTCACTAGGGGATTTCGCGAACACCGGGGAGCTGTTTTTT. It translates to CASSQTSLGDFANTGELFF.